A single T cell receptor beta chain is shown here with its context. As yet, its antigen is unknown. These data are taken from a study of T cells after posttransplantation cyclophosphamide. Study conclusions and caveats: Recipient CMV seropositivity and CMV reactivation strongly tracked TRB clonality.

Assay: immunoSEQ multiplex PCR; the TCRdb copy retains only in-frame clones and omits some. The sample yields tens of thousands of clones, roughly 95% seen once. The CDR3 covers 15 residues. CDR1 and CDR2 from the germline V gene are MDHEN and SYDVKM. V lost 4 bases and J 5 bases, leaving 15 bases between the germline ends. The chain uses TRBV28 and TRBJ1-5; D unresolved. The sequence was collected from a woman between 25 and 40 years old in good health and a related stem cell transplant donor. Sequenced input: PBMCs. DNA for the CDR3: TGTGCCAGCAGTTCCCCGGAACAGATCTATCAGCCCCAGCATTTT. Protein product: CASSSPEQIYQPQHF.